These T cell receptor beta chains were read from a single sample in a study of blood T cell repertoires in COVID-19. Libraries were prepared by immunoSEQ multiplex PCR; TCRdb keeps only in-frame clonotypes and omits some of them. The sample carries about 150,000 clones, 85% recorded once. The source material was peripheral blood. These receptors came from a woman aged 60 to 75 with COVID-19, enrolled during active disease. CDR3s include the opening cysteine and the closing phenylalanine or tryptophan. The D gene is left open where the match is weak. A row's size may be missing; if present it is once, few, many or a size class.

J gene: TRBJ1-2
V gene: TRBV7-2
D gene: TRBD1
clone size: .
CDR3 protein: CASSLETGDFYGYTF
CDR3 DNA: TGTGCCAGCAGCTTAGAAACAGGGGATTTCTATGGCTACACCTTC

J gene: TRBJ1-1
V gene: TRBV7-3
D gene: .
clone size: .
CDR3 protein: CASSPAGRNTEAFF
CDR3 DNA: TGTGCCAGCAGCCCCGCGGGCCGGAACACTGAAGCTTTCTTT

J gene: TRBJ2-1
V gene: TRBV3-1/TRBV3-2
D gene: TRBD2
clone size: .
CDR3 protein: CASSQSLGLAGGNEQFF
CDR3 DNA: TGTGCCAGCAGCCAATCTCTAGGACTAGCGGGGGGCAATGAGCAGTTCTTC

J gene: TRBJ1-1
V gene: TRBV14
D gene: .
clone size: .
CDR3 protein: CASSQEVGRGGAFF
CDR3 DNA: TGTGCCAGCAGCCAAGAGGTCGGGCGGGGAGGAGCTTTCTTT

J gene: TRBJ1-3
V gene: TRBV6-2/TRBV6-3
D gene: TRBD1
clone size: .
CDR3 protein: CASSQPGTGFVNTIYF
CDR3 DNA: TGTGCCAGCAGTCAGCCCGGGACAGGGTTCGTCAACACCATATATTTT

J gene: TRBJ1-2
V gene: TRBV30
D gene: .
clone size: .
CDR3 protein: CAWSVRQGTGYTF
CDR3 DNA: TGTGCCTGGAGTGTAAGGCAGGGGACTGGCTACACCTTC

J gene: TRBJ1-2
V gene: TRBV11-1
D gene: TRBD1
clone size: .
CDR3 protein: CASSLTGQGYGYTF
CDR3 DNA: TGTGCCAGCAGCTTAACGGGACAGGGATATGGCTACACCTTC

J gene: TRBJ1-2
V gene: TRBV29-1
D gene: .
clone size: .
CDR3 protein: CSVANRRGSGYTF
CDR3 DNA: TGCAGCGTTGCTAATAGACGGGGATCCGGCTACACCTTC

J gene: TRBJ1-1
V gene: TRBV11-2
D gene: .
clone size: .
CDR3 protein: CASSPPGGHASEAFF
CDR3 DNA: TGTGCCAGCAGCCCCCCTGGAGGCCATGCCTCTGAAGCTTTCTTT

J gene: TRBJ1-2
V gene: TRBV6-6
D gene: .
clone size: .
CDR3 protein: CASNYRDSYTF
CDR3 DNA: TGTGCCAGCAACTACAGGGACAGCTACACCTTC

J gene: TRBJ2-6
V gene: TRBV18
D gene: .
clone size: .
CDR3 protein: CASSMASVSGANVLTF
CDR3 DNA: TGTGCCAGCTCTATGGCTAGCGTCTCTGGGGCCAACGTCCTGACTTTC

J gene: TRBJ2-4
V gene: TRBV7-2
D gene: .
clone size: once
CDR3 protein: CASSSLMNIQYF
CDR3 DNA: TGTGCCAGCAGCTCCCTTATGAACATTCAGTACTTC

J gene: TRBJ1-2
V gene: TRBV5-1
D gene: .
clone size: .
CDR3 protein: CASSPSGGRGGYTF
CDR3 DNA: TGCGCCAGCAGCCCCAGCGGGGGTCGGGGTGGCTACACCTTC

J gene: TRBJ1-1
V gene: TRBV11-3
D gene: .
clone size: .
CDR3 protein: CASSVGRGRTRAFF
CDR3 DNA: TGTGCCAGCAGCGTCGGGAGGGGCCGCACGCGGGCTTTCTTT

J gene: TRBJ1-4
V gene: TRBV2
D gene: .
clone size: .
CDR3 protein: CASSRQAPNEKLFF
CDR3 DNA: TGTGCCAGCAGTAGACAGGCGCCTAATGAAAAACTGTTTTTT

J gene: TRBJ2-1
V gene: TRBV6-5
D gene: .
clone size: .
CDR3 protein: CASDDRNNEQFF
CDR3 DNA: TGTGCCAGCGATGACAGGAACAATGAGCAGTTCTTC

J gene: TRBJ2-6
V gene: TRBV12-5
D gene: .
clone size: .
CDR3 protein: CASGPTALSGANVLTF
CDR3 DNA: TGTGCTAGTGGTCCGACAGCCCTCTCTGGGGCCAACGTCCTGACTTTC

J gene: TRBJ1-5
V gene: TRBV5-1
D gene: .
clone size: .
CDR3 protein: CASSAGLVGSPQHF
CDR3 DNA: TGCGCCAGCAGCGCAGGACTGGTCGGCTCGCCCCAGCATTTT

J gene: TRBJ1-1
V gene: TRBV19
D gene: .
clone size: .
CDR3 protein: CASRGEGEGTEAFF
CDR3 DNA: TGTGCCAGTAGAGGGGAAGGAGAAGGCACTGAAGCTTTCTTT

J gene: TRBJ1-1
V gene: TRBV18
D gene: .
clone size: .
CDR3 protein: CASSFGTPSGAFF
CDR3 DNA: TGTGCCAGCTCATTCGGGACACCCTCAGGGGCTTTCTTT

J gene: TRBJ2-5
V gene: TRBV18
D gene: TRBD1
clone size: .
CDR3 protein: CASSPGQEETQYF
CDR3 DNA: TGTGCCAGCTCACCCGGACAGGAAGAGACCCAGTACTTC

J gene: TRBJ1-5
V gene: TRBV18
D gene: .
clone size: .
CDR3 protein: CASSAGRFNQPQHF
CDR3 DNA: TGTGCCAGCTCCGCGGGTAGATTCAATCAGCCCCAGCATTTT

J gene: TRBJ2-5
V gene: TRBV6-2/TRBV6-3
D gene: .
clone size: .
CDR3 protein: CASSFNGETQYF
CDR3 DNA: TGTGCCAGCAGTTTCAACGGGGAGACCCAGTACTTC

J gene: TRBJ1-2
V gene: TRBV6-5
D gene: .
clone size: .
CDR3 protein: CASSSPSPYGYTF
CDR3 DNA: TGTGCCAGCAGTTCCCCCTCTCCCTATGGCTACACCTTC

J gene: TRBJ1-1
V gene: TRBV12-3/TRBV12-4
D gene: .
clone size: .
CDR3 protein: CASSFRGTTEAFF
CDR3 DNA: TGTGCCAGCAGTTTTAGGGGGACCACTGAAGCTTTCTTT

J gene: TRBJ1-2
V gene: TRBV18
D gene: TRBD1
clone size: .
CDR3 protein: CASSPDRGWGGYTF
CDR3 DNA: TGTGCCAGCTCACCCGACAGGGGCTGGGGTGGCTACACCTTC

J gene: TRBJ2-2
V gene: TRBV25-1
D gene: .
clone size: once
CDR3 protein: CASAGRARNTGELFF
CDR3 DNA: TGTGCCAGCGCCGGCAGGGCGCGGAACACCGGGGAGCTGTTTTTT

J gene: TRBJ1-4
V gene: TRBV6-5
D gene: .
clone size: .
CDR3 protein: CASSIGQGSNEKLFF
CDR3 DNA: TGTGCCAGCAGCATCGGGCAGGGGTCTAATGAAAAACTGTTTTTT

J gene: TRBJ2-7
V gene: TRBV18
D gene: .
clone size: .
CDR3 protein: CASSPVATAYEQYF
CDR3 DNA: TGTGCCAGCTCACCGGTAGCTACCGCCTACGAGCAGTACTTC

J gene: TRBJ1-5
V gene: TRBV7-9
D gene: TRBD1
clone size: .
CDR3 protein: CASSTGTGGPQPQHF
CDR3 DNA: TGTGCCAGCAGCACGGGGACAGGGGGTCCCCAGCCCCAGCATTTT

J gene: TRBJ2-7
V gene: TRBV6-1
D gene: .
clone size: .
CDR3 protein: CASSDRGGYEQYF
CDR3 DNA: TGTGCCAGCAGTGATAGGGGTGGCTACGAGCAGTACTTC

J gene: TRBJ1-1
V gene: TRBV5-6
D gene: .
clone size: .
CDR3 protein: CASSLWGGTEAFF
CDR3 DNA: TGTGCCAGCAGCTTGTGGGGCGGCACTGAAGCTTTCTTT

J gene: TRBJ1-2
V gene: TRBV2
D gene: .
clone size: .
CDR3 protein: CASSERGNYGYTF
CDR3 DNA: TGCGCCAGCAGTGAACGGGGGAACTATGGCTACACCTTC

J gene: TRBJ1-1
V gene: TRBV5-1
D gene: .
clone size: .
CDR3 protein: CASSLFQGHTEAFF
CDR3 DNA: TGCGCCAGCAGCTTGTTCCAGGGCCACACTGAAGCTTTCTTT

J gene: TRBJ2-5
V gene: TRBV6-2/TRBV6-3
D gene: TRBD2
clone size: .
CDR3 protein: CASSYLSGTTPVETQYF
CDR3 DNA: TGTGCCAGCAGTTACCTATCCGGGACTACGCCCGTTGAGACCCAGTACTTC

J gene: TRBJ2-2
V gene: TRBV20-1
D gene: TRBD2
clone size: .
CDR3 protein: CSASRLAGAGELFF
CDR3 DNA: TGCAGTGCTAGTCGCCTAGCGGGTGCCGGGGAGCTGTTTTTT

J gene: TRBJ1-3
V gene: TRBV4-2
D gene: .
clone size: few
CDR3 protein: CASSQDATGSSGNTIYF
CDR3 DNA: TGTGCCAGCAGCCAAGATGCTACGGGGAGCTCTGGAAACACCATATATTTT

J gene: TRBJ2-1
V gene: TRBV25-1
D gene: .
clone size: .
CDR3 protein: CASRPPGGLNEQFF
CDR3 DNA: TGTGCCAGCAGGCCCCCCGGGGGGCTGAATGAGCAGTTCTTC

J gene: TRBJ1-1
V gene: TRBV5-6
D gene: TRBD1
clone size: .
CDR3 protein: CASSWGTGDTEAFF
CDR3 DNA: TGTGCCAGCAGTTGGGGGACAGGGGATACTGAAGCTTTCTTT

J gene: TRBJ2-5
V gene: TRBV7-3
D gene: .
clone size: .
CDR3 protein: CASSLSFQETQYF
CDR3 DNA: TGTGCCAGCAGCTTATCCTTCCAAGAGACCCAGTACTTC

J gene: TRBJ2-2
V gene: TRBV9
D gene: .
clone size: .
CDR3 protein: CASSVAETHNTGELFF
CDR3 DNA: TGTGCCAGCAGCGTAGCCGAGACTCATAACACCGGGGAGCTGTTTTTT

J gene: TRBJ1-5
V gene: TRBV6-1
D gene: TRBD1
clone size: .
CDR3 protein: CASTPGGSSNQPQHF
CDR3 DNA: TGTGCCAGCACCCCAGGGGGCAGCAGCAATCAGCCCCAGCATTTT

J gene: TRBJ1-4
V gene: TRBV6-5
D gene: TRBD1
clone size: .
CDR3 protein: CASSPLDRGREKLFF
CDR3 DNA: TGTGCCAGCAGTCCCCTCGACAGGGGGCGTGAAAAACTGTTTTTT

J gene: TRBJ1-2
V gene: TRBV6-5
D gene: .
clone size: .
CDR3 protein: CASSLRTAYGYTF
CDR3 DNA: TGTGCCAGCAGTTTACGGACAGCATATGGCTACACCTTC

J gene: TRBJ2-1
V gene: TRBV7-9
D gene: .
clone size: .
CDR3 protein: CASSGTMEQFF
CDR3 DNA: TGTGCCAGCAGCGGGACAATGGAGCAGTTCTTC

J gene: TRBJ2-3
V gene: TRBV19
D gene: TRBD2
clone size: once
CDR3 protein: CASSTRTSGSTDTQYF
CDR3 DNA: TGTGCCAGTAGTACCAGGACTAGCGGTAGCACAGATACGCAGTATTTT

J gene: TRBJ2-3
V gene: TRBV12-5
D gene: .
clone size: few
CDR3 protein: CASGKPGLDTDTQYF
CDR3 DNA: TGTGCTAGTGGTAAACCCGGACTCGACACAGATACGCAGTATTTT

J gene: TRBJ1-1
V gene: TRBV10-1
D gene: TRBD1
clone size: .
CDR3 protein: CASSGAQGARTEAFF
CDR3 DNA: TGCGCCAGCAGTGGGGCACAGGGGGCGCGGACTGAAGCTTTCTTT

J gene: TRBJ1-3
V gene: TRBV18
D gene: TRBD1
clone size: .
CDR3 protein: CASSPPRRTGTSGNTIYF
CDR3 DNA: TGTGCCAGCTCACCACCAAGAAGGACAGGAACCTCTGGAAACACCATATATTTT

J gene: TRBJ1-3
V gene: TRBV3-1/TRBV3-2
D gene: .
clone size: .
CDR3 protein: CASSQPRENTIYF
CDR3 DNA: TGTGCCAGCAGCCAACCTAGAGAAAACACCATATATTTT

J gene: TRBJ2-1
V gene: TRBV5-1
D gene: .
clone size: once
CDR3 protein: CASSLGKHLDEQFF
CDR3 DNA: TGCGCCAGCAGCTTGGGAAAACATCTGGATGAGCAGTTCTTC

J gene: TRBJ2-3
V gene: TRBV7-2
D gene: .
clone size: .
CDR3 protein: CASSFRLLADTQYF
CDR3 DNA: TGTGCCAGCAGCTTTCGACTCCTCGCAGATACGCAGTATTTT

J gene: TRBJ1-6
V gene: TRBV27
D gene: .
clone size: .
CDR3 protein: CASSSHYRDSPLHF
CDR3 DNA: TGTGCCAGCAGTTCACATTACAGGGACTCACCCCTCCACTTT